Listed here are 30 T cell receptor beta chains from one sample, sequenced in a study of T cells in Graves' hyperthyroidism and ophthalmopathy. From RNA transcripts, TCR beta CDR3 regions were amplified. In the first-round RT-PCR of the TCR CDR3, the HTBI primer set was used. MiXCR, run by TCRdb on the multiplex PCR reads, gives a single entry per CDR3 protein. The table records about 740,000 distinct CDR3 sequences, less than 15% of them present only once. Material for sequencing was blood. All receptors come from a woman aged 18-29 years with Graves' hyperthyroidism.

This chain joins TRBV13 and TRBJ2-7, with D possibly TRBD2 on 5 matching bases. Trimming took off 6 bases at V and 2 bases at J, with 8 bases between the two ends. The CDR3 consists of 12 residues. The germline gives CDR1 PRHDT, CDR2 FYEKMQ (reference sequence). The CDR3 sequence: CASSERAYEQYF. CDR3 DNA sequence: TGTGCCAGCAGTGAGAGGGCCTACGAGCAGTACTTC. Filled out from reference TRBV13 and TRBJ2-7, the complete variable domain reads AAGVIQSPRHLIKEKRETATLKCYPIPRHDTVYWYQQGPGQDPQFLISFYEKMQSDKGSIPDRFSAQQFSDYHSELNMSSLELGDSALYFCASSERAYEQYFGPGTRLTVT.

This clonotype was found once. A much larger clonotype is one base distant, so this may be a read error. The rearrangement uses TRBV30 and TRBJ2-3; D is possibly TRBD2 (5 bases). The CDR3 loop spans 12 amino acids. CDR1 is GTSNPN, CDR2 SVGIG, per germline (reference sequence). The germline V and J ends were trimmed by 5 bases and 4 bases, with 10 bases remaining between them. The CDR3 DNA follows: TGTGCCTGGGCCGGAGGAGCAGATACGCAGTATTTT. This sequence encodes CAWAGGADTQYF.

This clonotype showed up many times. The J gene is TRBJ1-3, the V gene TRBV18; D is uncertain. Germline assignment: CDR1 KGHSH and CDR2 LQKENI. The V gene lost 2 bases and the J gene lost 7 bases, with 9 bases spanning the gap. There are 13 residues in the CDR3. The CDR3 sequence is CASSPTGVNTIYF. For the CDR3, the DNA is TGTGCCAGCTCACCAACCGGAGTCAACACCATATATTTT.

The chain employs TRBV10-3 and TRBJ2-7, with D unresolved. The CDR3 totals 12 residues. V was pared by 5 bases and J by 2 bases, with 7 bases between. Per germline, CDR1 ENHRY and CDR2 SYGVKD. The CDR3 DNA follows: TGTGCCATCAGTAAGGCACCCTACGAGCAGTACTTC. This codes for CAISKAPYEQYF.

This clonotype occurred a few times. Given a much more abundant clone one base away, this may be a read error. This chain links TRBV7-9 with TRBJ2-7, with 10 positions matching TRBD1. The CDR3 has 13 residues. CDR1 is SEHNR and CDR2 is FQNEAQ in the germline V gene (reference sequence). V lost 5 bases and J lost 5; bases outside the gene matches: 3. DNA for the CDR3: TGTGCCAGCAGCATCGGACAGGGGGACGAGCAGTACTTC. Translating it yields CASSIGQGDEQYF.

A few counts support this clonotype. The chain joins TRBV3-1 to TRBJ1-2; D is perhaps TRBD1 (5 bases). This CDR3 is 16 amino acids long. V shed 1 base and J shed 3 bases, with 15 bases lying between them. Germline V lookup: CDR1 LGHDT, CDR2 YNNKEL (reference sequence). CDR3 loop: CASSQAYRIGHYGYTF. CDR3 sequence (DNA): TGTGCCAGCAGCCAAGCCTACAGGATAGGGCACTATGGCTACACCTTC.

This clonotype was observed many times. The rearrangement uses TRBV7-9 and TRBJ2-1, with TRBD2 identical over 14 bases. The CDR3 runs to 16 residues. V shed 4 bases, J shed 7 bases, and the junction held 6 bases outside the gene matches. CDR1 and CDR2 (germline): SEHNR, FQNEAQ (reference sequence). The CDR3 sequence is CASSSRLAGGANEQFF. CDR3 coding DNA: TGTGCCAGCAGCTCGCGACTAGCGGGAGGGGCAAATGAGCAGTTCTTC.

There are a few counts of this clonotype. The chain employs TRBV2 and TRBJ2-1, with unresolved D. This CDR3 has 14 residues. Trimming stripped 7 bases from V and 4 bases from J, with 14 bases between. The germline V gene encodes CDR1 SNHLY and CDR2 FYNNEI. The chain's CDR3 is CASTTGGGYNEQFF. As DNA, the CDR3 is TGTGCCAGCACCACGGGTGGCGGATACAATGAGCAGTTCTTC.

This clonotype appeared a few times. This chain links TRBV27 with TRBJ2-7, with D perhaps matching TRBD2 (5 bases). Germline CDR1 reads MNHEY; CDR2 reads SMNVEV (reference sequence). This CDR3 is 13 amino acids long. V lost 4 bases and J 6 bases, leaving 13 bases between the germline ends. CDR3 nucleotide sequence: TGTGCCAGCAGTTGGGAGAACCATTCCGAGCAGTACTTC. Translated, it gives CASSWENHSEQYF.

The chain joins TRBV4-1 to TRBJ2-5; possibly TRBD2 for D (5 bases). The germline CDR1 and CDR2 sequences are MGHRA and YSYEKL. The V end was cut by 0 bases, the J end by 4 bases, with 9 bases between. The CDR3 has 14 residues. CDR3 coding DNA: TGCGCCAGCAGCCAAGATCCTGCGGGAGAGACCCAGTACTTC. This gives the protein CASSQDPAGETQYF.

The rearrangement links TRBV10-1 to TRBJ1-2, with D possibly TRBD1 on 5 matching bases. Looked up from germline, CDR1 is WNHNN and CDR2 is SYGVQD (reference sequence). CDR3 size: 15 residues. The ends were cut back, 4 bases at V and 2 bases at J, with 14 bases in the middle. CDR3 residues: CASSGRWGVNYGYTF. CDR3 in DNA: TGCGCCAGCAGTGGTCGATGGGGGGTCAACTATGGCTACACCTTC.

V usage is TRBV7-9 and J usage is TRBJ2-5, with 9 positions matching TRBD1. Germline CDR1 reads SEHNR; CDR2 reads FQNEAQ (reference sequence). This CDR3 is built from 19 residues. Germline trimming cut 1 base from V and 5 bases from J; bases unmatched to any gene: 17. The CDR3 spells CASSLGATGGRPYVETQYF. The DNA of the CDR3 is TGTGCCAGCAGCTTAGGGGCGACAGGGGGTCGACCCTATGTGGAGACCCAGTACTTC. Together with reference TRBV7-9 and TRBJ2-5, the CDR3 gives the full variable domain: DTGVSQNPRHKITKRGQNVTFRCDPISEHNRLYWYRQTLGQGPEFLTYFQNEAQLEKSRLLSDRFSAERPKGSFSTLEIQRTEQGDSAMYLCASSLGATGGRPYVETQYFGPGTRLLVL.

This clonotype was detected a few times. The DNA of the CDR3 is TGTGCCAGTAGTATTCAAGATACGCAGTATTTT. This sequence encodes CASSIQDTQYF. The chain couples TRBV19 to TRBJ2-3; no definite D call. This CDR3 region has 11 residues. Between the trimmed V and J ends, which lost 3 bases and 5 bases, there was a span of 3 bases. Germline CDR1 and CDR2: LNHDA and SQIVND (reference sequence).

This clonotype was counted many times. The chain joins TRBV27 to TRBJ2-7; 9 bases fit TRBD1. V lost 8 bases and J lost 3; bases outside the gene matches: 8. Germline V gives CDR1 MNHEY, CDR2 SMNVEV (reference sequence). The CDR3 is made up of 14 amino acids. CDR3 region: CASARQGVFYEQYF. CDR3 sequence (DNA): TGTGCCAGCGCCCGACAGGGGGTGTTCTACGAGCAGTACTTC.

The chain uses TRBV18 and TRBJ2-5, with D unresolved. Trimming removed 0 bases at V and 3 bases at J, with 8 bases between. Germline V gene data show CDR1 as KGHSH and CDR2 as LQKENI. CDR3 length: 14 residues. CDR3 loop: CASSPPAREETQYF. The CDR3 DNA follows: TGTGCCAGCTCACCACCCGCTAGGGAAGAGACCCAGTACTTC.

The sample holds a few counts of this clonotype. V usage is TRBV24-1 and J usage is TRBJ2-3, with D possibly being TRBD2 (6 bases). The germline V gene has CDR1 KGHDR and CDR2 SFDVKD. The CDR3 loop spans 17 amino acids. Trimming cost V 0 bases and J 2 bases, with 14 bases left between them. CDR3 nucleotides: TGTGCCACCAGTGATTTGCGAGCCGGGAGAGACACAGATACGCAGTATTTT. Protein sequence: CATSDLRAGRDTDTQYF.

In its sample, this clonotype was seen many times. V is TRBV13 and J is TRBJ2-2, with D unclear. The CDR3 totals 12 residues. The V end lost 5 bases, the J end lost 7 bases, and 8 bases lay between the germline ends. Germline CDR1 PRHDT, CDR2 FYEKMQ (reference sequence). CDR3 in DNA: TGTGCCAGCAGCCGGATGGGCGGGGAGCTGTTTTTT. It encodes CASSRMGGELFF.

The chain carries TRBV30 and TRBJ2-1; 11 bases align to TRBD2. The junction had 15 bases not matched to a gene; V was cut back by 7 bases and J by 7 bases. The CDR3 is 16 amino acids. Per the germline V gene, CDR1 is GTSNPN and CDR2 is SVGIG (reference sequence). Written as DNA, the CDR3 is TGTGCCTCGTATACTAGCGGGAGAGGTTTCTCAAATGAGCAGTTCTTC. Translating it yields CASYTSGRGFSNEQFF.

This clonotype was observed many times. The chain recombines TRBV5-6 with TRBJ2-7; the match to TRBD1 covers 7 bases. Germline loops: CDR1 SGHDT, CDR2 YYEEEE. V shed 2 bases and J 5 bases; nucleotides not matched to a gene: 4. This CDR3 region has 13 residues. CDR3 residues: CASSLQGSHEQYF. In DNA, the CDR3 is TGTGCCAGCAGCTTACAGGGGAGCCACGAGCAGTACTTC.

The sample holds a few counts of this clonotype. The rearrangement joins TRBV12-3 or TRBV12-4 to TRBJ2-3, with 8 bases lining up with TRBD1. V was pared by 6 bases and J by 0 bases, with 8 bases of the junction left unmatched. The CDR3 runs to 16 residues. The CDR3 region has the DNA TGTGCCAGCAGGCTACAGGGGGAGAGCAGCACAGATACGCAGTATTTT. It translates to CASRLQGESSTDTQYF.

This clonotype was counted ten times or more. The CDR3 loop reads CASSPIPLAGGPHEQFF. CDR3 in DNA: TGTGCCAGCAGTCCCATCCCACTAGCGGGTGGCCCCCATGAGCAGTTCTTC. The chain joins TRBV28 to TRBJ2-1, with TRBD2 identical over 9 bases. Germline values: CDR1 MDHEN, CDR2 SYDVKM. V shed 5 bases and J 8 bases; nucleotides not matched to a gene: 16. This CDR3 has 17 amino acids.

V and J are TRBV20-1 and TRBJ1-2; 9 nucleotides agree with TRBD1. There are 15 residues in the CDR3. Germline assignment: CDR1 DFQATT and CDR2 SNEGSKA (reference sequence). Germline trimming cut 4 bases from V and 4 bases from J; bases unmatched to any gene: 10. Written as DNA, the CDR3 is TGCAGTGCTACCCCATGGACAGGGGTAGCCTATGGCTACACCTTC. Its protein is CSATPWTGVAYGYTF.

As to this clonotype: Possible read error: a much larger clone is one base away. CDR3 sequence: CAWRVQGYSNPPQHF. DNA of the CDR3: TGTGCCTGGAGGGTTCAGGGGTATAGCAATCCGCCCCAGCATTTT. The chain is built from TRBV30 and TRBJ1-5, with a tentative D call TRBD1 (6 bases). CDR3 size: 15 residues. The germline gives CDR1 GTSNPN, CDR2 SVGIG (reference sequence).

This clonotype was seen a handful of times. The chain carries TRBV5-1 and TRBJ2-7, with 7 bases identical to TRBD1. CDR1 SGHRS and CDR2 YFSETQ come from the germline V gene. The CDR3 runs to 15 residues. Losses at the gene ends were 4 bases for V and 7 bases for J; bases not matched to a gene: 14. CDR3 DNA sequence: TGCGCCAGCAGCGACCCCGACAGGGCCCTAGGAGAGCAGTACTTC. Its protein is CASSDPDRALGEQYF.

As regards this clonotype: The junction shows a germline mismatch at one end, possibly a read error. The chain carries TRBV28 and TRBJ1-2; possibly TRBD1 for D (5 bases). Germline CDR1 reads MDHEN; CDR2 reads SYDVKM. This CDR3 is 14 amino acids long. CDR3 sequence reads: CASSFPSGSRGYAF. In DNA form, the CDR3 reads TGTGCCAGCAGTTTCCCCTCCGGTTCTCGGGGCTACGCCTTC.

This clonotype occurred many times. V is TRBV2 and J is TRBJ2-3, with TRBD2 matching 7 bases. Germline loops: CDR1 SNHLY, CDR2 FYNNEI. The CDR3 consists of 15 residues. J lost 4 bases, V lost 4 bases, and 8 bases had no gene match. The CDR3 sequence: CASSAEGGPPDTQYF. In DNA form, the CDR3 reads TGTGCCAGCAGTGCAGAGGGAGGGCCCCCAGATACGCAGTATTTT.

This sequence joins TRBV20-1 and TRBJ1-1; no reliable D call. Trimming took off 4 bases at V and 7 bases at J, with 10 bases between the two ends. The CDR3 has 11 residues. Germline CDR1 DFQATT, CDR2 SNEGSKA (reference sequence). The CDR3 DNA reads as TGCAGTGCTACTGTACAACTTGAAGCTTTCTTT. Its protein is CSATVQLEAFF.

This clonotype was found many times. V is TRBV14 and J is TRBJ2-5; D ambiguous. Germline assignment: CDR1 SGHDN and CDR2 FVKESK. V lost 0 bases, J lost 2 bases, and 10 bases lay in between. The CDR3 covers 15 residues. The CDR3 sequence is CASSQDGSEQETQYF. In DNA form, the CDR3 reads TGTGCCAGCAGCCAAGATGGGTCAGAACAAGAGACCCAGTACTTC.

V and J are TRBV28 and TRBJ2-5, with 7 bases identical to TRBD1. The CDR3 sequence is 16 residues long. CDR1 and CDR2 (germline): MDHEN, SYDVKM. V was pared by 5 bases and J by 1 base, with 10 bases of the junction left unmatched. The CDR3 DNA reads TGTGCCAGCAGTCCGCCCCCAGGGGGTGTCCAAGAGACCCAGTACTTC. Its protein is CASSPPPGGVQETQYF. The full variable domain, completed using reference TRBV28 and TRBJ2-5, is DVKVTQSSRYLVKRTGEKVFLECVQDMDHENMFWYRQDPGLGLRLIYFSYDVKMKEKGDIPEGYSVSREKKERFSLILESASTNQTSMYLCASSPPPGGVQETQYFGPGTRLLVL.

This clonotype has a handful of counts. Here the CDR3 reads CASTLRSINYGYTF. The CDR3 DNA reads as TGTGCCAGTACCCTCAGAAGTATTAACTATGGCTACACCTTC. The J gene is TRBJ1-2, the V gene TRBV19; D gene unclear. Germline V gene sequence: CDR1 LNHDA, CDR2 SQIVND (reference sequence). The V end lost 7 bases, the J end lost 1 base, and 13 bases lay between the germline ends. The length of the CDR3 is 14 residues.